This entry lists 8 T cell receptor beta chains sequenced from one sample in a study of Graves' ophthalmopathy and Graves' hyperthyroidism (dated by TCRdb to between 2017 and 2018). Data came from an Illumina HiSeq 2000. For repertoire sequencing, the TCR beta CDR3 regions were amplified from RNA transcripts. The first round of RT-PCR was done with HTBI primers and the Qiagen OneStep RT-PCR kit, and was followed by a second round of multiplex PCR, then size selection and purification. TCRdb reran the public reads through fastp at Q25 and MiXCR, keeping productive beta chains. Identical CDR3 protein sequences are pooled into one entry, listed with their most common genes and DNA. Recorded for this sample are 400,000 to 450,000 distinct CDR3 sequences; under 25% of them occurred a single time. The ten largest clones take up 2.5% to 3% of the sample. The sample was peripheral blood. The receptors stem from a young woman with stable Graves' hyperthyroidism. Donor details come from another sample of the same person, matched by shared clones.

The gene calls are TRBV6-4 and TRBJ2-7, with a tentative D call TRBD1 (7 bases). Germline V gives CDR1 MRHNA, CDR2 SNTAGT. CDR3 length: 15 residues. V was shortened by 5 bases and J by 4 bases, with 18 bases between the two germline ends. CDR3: CASSFPSTGRYEQYF. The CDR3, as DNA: TGTGCCAGCAGTTTCCCTTCGACAGGGAGGTACGAGCAGTACTTC.

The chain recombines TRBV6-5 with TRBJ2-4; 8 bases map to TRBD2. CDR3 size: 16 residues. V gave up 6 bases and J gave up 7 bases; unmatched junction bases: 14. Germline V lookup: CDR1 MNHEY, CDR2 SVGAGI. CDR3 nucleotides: TGTGCCAGCAGGGACTCCGGGGGGCGGGGGGTCAACATTCAGTACTTC. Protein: CASRDSGGRGVNIQYF.

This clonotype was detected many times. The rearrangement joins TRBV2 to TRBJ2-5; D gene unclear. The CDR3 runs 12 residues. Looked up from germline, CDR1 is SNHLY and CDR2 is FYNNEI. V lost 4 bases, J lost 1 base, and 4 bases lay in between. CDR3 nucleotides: TGTGCCAGCAGTGCCTTCCAAGAGACCCAGTACTTC. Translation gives CASSAFQETQYF.

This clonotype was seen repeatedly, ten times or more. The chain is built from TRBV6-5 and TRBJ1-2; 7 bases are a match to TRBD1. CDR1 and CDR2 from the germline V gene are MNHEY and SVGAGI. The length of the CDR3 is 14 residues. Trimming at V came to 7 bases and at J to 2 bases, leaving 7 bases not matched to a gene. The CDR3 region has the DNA TGTGCCAGCAAACAATACAGGGGAAACTATGGCTACACCTTC. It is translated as CASKQYRGNYGYTF.

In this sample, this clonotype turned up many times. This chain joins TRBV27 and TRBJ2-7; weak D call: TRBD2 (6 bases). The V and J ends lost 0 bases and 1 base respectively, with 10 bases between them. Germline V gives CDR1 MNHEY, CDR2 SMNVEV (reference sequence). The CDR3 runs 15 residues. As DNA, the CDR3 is TGTGCCAGCAGTTTATCGACGGGAGAATCCTACGAGCAGTACTTC. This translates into CASSLSTGESYEQYF.

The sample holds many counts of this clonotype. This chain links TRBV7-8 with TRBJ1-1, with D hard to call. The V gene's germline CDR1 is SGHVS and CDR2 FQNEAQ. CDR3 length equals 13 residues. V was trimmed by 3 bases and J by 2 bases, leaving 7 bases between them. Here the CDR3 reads CASSFQRNTEAFF. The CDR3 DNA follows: TGTGCCAGCAGCTTTCAGAGAAACACTGAAGCTTTCTTT.

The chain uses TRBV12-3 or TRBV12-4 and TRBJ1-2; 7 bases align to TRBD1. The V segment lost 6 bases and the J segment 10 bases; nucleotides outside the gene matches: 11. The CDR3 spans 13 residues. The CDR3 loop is CASSPGQDKAYTF. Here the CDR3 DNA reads TGTGCCAGCAGCCCAGGACAGGACAAGGCCTACACCTTC.

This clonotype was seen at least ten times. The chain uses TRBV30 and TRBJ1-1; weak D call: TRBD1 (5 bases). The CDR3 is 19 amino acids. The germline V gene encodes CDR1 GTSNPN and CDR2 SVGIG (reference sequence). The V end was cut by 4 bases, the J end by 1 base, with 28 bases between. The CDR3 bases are TGTGCCTGGAAGGTCAGGGTCCGGGAGGGACCGGGATGGAACACTGAAGCTTTCTTT. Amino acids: CAWKVRVREGPGWNTEAFF.